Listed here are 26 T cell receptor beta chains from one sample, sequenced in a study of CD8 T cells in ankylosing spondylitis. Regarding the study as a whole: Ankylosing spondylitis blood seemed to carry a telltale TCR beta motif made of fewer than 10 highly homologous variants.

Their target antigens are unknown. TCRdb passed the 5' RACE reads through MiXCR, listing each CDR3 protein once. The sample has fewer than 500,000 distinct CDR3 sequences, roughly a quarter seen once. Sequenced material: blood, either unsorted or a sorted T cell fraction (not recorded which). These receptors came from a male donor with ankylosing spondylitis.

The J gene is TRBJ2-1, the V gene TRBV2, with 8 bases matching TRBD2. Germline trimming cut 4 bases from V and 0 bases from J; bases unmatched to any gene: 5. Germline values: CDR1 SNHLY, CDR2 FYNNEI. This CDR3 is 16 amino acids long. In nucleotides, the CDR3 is TGTGCCAGCAGTGCGGAGAGCGGGAGCTCCTACAATGAGCAGTTCTTC. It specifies CASSAESGSSYNEQFF.

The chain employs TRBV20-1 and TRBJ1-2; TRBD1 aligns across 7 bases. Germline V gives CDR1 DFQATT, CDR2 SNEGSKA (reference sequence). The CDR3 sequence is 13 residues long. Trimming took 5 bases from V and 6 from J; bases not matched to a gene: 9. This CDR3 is CSAWDRTFDGYTF. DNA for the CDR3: TGCAGTGCTTGGGACAGAACATTCGATGGCTACACCTTC.

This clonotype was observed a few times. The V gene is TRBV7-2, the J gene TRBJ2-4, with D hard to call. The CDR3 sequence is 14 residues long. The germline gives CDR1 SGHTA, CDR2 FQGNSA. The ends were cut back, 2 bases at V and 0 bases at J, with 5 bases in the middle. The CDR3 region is CASSLQLAKNIQYF. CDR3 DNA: TGTGCCAGCAGCTTACAGCTAGCCAAAAACATTCAGTACTTC.

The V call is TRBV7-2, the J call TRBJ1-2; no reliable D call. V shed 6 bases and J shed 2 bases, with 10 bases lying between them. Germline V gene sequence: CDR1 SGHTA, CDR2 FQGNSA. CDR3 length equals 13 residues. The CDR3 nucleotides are TGTGCCAGCAGTCCAAGACGGAACTATGGCTACACCTTC. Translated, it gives CASSPRRNYGYTF.

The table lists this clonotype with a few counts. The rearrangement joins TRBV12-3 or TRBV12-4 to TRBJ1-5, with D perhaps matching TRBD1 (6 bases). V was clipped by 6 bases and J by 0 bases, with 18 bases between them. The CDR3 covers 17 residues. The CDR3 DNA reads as TGTGCCAGCAGATTTGGGGGCCTGGATTATAGCAATCAGCCCCAGCATTTT. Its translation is CASRFGGLDYSNQPQHF.

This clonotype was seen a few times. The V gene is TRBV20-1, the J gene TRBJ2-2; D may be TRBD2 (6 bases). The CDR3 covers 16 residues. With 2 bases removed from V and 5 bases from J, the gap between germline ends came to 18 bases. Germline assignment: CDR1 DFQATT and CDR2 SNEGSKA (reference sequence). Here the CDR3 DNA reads TGCAGTGCTAGAAGGACAAGCGGGTTGGGAACCGGGGAGCTGTTTTTT. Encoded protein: CSARRTSGLGTGELFF.

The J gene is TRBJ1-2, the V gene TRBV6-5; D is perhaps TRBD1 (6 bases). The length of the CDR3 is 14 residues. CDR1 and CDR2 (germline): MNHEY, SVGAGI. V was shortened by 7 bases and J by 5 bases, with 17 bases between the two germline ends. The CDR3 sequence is CASITTGHLYGYTF. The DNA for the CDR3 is TGTGCCAGCATTACGACAGGACATTTATATGGCTACACCTTC.

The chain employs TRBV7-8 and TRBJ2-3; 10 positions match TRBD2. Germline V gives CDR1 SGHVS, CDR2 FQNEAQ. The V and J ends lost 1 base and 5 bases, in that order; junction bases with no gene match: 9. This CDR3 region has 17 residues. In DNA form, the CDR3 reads TGTGCCAGCAGCTTAGAAACCACTAGCGGGAACGGAGATACGCAGTATTTT. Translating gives CASSLETTSGNGDTQYF.

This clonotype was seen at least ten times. The CDR3 DNA sequence: TGTGCCAGCAGCCAGGGGACAAGGGCTGGAAACACCATATATTTT. Protein: CASSQGTRAGNTIYF. This chain joins TRBV12-3 or TRBV12-4 and TRBJ1-3; perhaps TRBD1 as D (6 bases). Trimming left V 6 bases short and J 2 bases short, with 14 bases between. The CDR3 loop spans 15 amino acids.

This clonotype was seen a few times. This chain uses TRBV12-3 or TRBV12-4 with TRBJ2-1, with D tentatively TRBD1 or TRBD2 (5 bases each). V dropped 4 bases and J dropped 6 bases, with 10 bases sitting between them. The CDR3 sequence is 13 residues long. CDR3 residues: CASSSRDPNEQFF. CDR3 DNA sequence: TGTGCCAGCAGTTCCCGGGACCCCAATGAGCAGTTCTTC.

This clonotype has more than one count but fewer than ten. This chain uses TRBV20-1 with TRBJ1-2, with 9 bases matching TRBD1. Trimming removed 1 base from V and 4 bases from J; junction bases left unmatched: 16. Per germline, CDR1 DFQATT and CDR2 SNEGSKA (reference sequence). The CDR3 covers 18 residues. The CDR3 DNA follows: TGCAGTGCTAGAGTTTCCCAGGACAGGGGATCTGTTCTCTATGGCTACACCTTC. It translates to CSARVSQDRGSVLYGYTF.

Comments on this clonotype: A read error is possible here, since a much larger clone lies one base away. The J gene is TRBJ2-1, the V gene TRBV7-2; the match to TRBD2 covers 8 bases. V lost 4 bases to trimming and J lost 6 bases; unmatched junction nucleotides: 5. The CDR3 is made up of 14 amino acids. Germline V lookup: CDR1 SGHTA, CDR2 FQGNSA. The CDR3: CASSSRTSPNEQFF. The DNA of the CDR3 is TGTGCCAGCAGCTCTCGGACTAGCCCCAATGAGCAGTTCTTC.

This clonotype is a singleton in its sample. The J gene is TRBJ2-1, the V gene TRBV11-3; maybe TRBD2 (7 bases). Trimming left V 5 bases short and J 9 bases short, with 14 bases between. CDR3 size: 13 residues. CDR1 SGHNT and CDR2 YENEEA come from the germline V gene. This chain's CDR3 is CASSPRGASEQFF. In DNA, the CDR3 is TGTGCCAGCAGCCCACGGGGGGCTAGTGAGCAGTTCTTC. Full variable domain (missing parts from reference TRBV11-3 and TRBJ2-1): EAGVVQSPRYKIIEKKQPVAFWCNPISGHNTLYWYLQNLGQGPELLIRYENEEAVDDSQLPKDRFSAERLKGVDSTLKIQPAELGDSAVYLCASSPRGASEQFFGPGTRLTVL.

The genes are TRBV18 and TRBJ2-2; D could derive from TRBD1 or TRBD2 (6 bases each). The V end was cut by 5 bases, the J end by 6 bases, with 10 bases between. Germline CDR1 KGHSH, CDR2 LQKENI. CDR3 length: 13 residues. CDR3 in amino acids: CASSWGAAGELFF. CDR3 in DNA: TGTGCCAGCTCATGGGGGGCCGCCGGGGAGCTGTTTTTT. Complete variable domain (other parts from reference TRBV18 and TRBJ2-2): NAGVMQNPRHLVRRRGQEARLRCSPMKGHSHVYWYRQLPEEGLKFMVYLQKENIIDESGMPKERFSAEFPKEGPSILRIQQVVRGDSAAYFCASSWGAAGELFFGEGSRLTVL.

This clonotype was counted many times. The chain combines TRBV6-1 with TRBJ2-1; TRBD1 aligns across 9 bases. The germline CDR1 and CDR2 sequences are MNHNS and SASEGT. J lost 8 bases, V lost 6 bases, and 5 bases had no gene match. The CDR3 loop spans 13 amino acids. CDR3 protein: CASRDRGMDEQFF. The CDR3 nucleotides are TGTGCCAGCAGGGACAGGGGTATGGATGAGCAGTTCTTC.

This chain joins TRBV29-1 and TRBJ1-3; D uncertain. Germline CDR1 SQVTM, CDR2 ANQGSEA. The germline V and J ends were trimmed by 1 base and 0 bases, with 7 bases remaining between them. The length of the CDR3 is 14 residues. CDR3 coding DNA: TGCAGCGTTGAAGTCGGCCCCTCTGGAAACACCATATATTTT. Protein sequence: CSVEVGPSGNTIYF.

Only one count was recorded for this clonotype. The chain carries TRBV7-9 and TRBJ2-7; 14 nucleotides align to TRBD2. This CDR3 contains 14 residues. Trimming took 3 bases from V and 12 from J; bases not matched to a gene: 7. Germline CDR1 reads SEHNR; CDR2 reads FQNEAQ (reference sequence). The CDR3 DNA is TGTGCCAGCAGCTTCGGACTAGCGGGAGGTGTTTTGTACTTC. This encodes CASSFGLAGGVLYF.

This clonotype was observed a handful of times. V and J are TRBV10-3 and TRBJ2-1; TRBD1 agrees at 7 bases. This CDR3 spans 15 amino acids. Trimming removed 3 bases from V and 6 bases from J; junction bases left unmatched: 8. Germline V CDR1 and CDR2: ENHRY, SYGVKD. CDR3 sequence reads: CAISDSGTVINEQFF. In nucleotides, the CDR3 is TGTGCCATCAGTGATTCCGGGACAGTCATCAATGAGCAGTTCTTC.

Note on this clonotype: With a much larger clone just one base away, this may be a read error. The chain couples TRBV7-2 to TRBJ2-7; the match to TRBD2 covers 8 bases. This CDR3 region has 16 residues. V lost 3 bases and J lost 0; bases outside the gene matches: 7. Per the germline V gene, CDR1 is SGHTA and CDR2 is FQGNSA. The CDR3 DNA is TGTGCCAGCAGCTTCATGACTAGCGATAACTCCTACGAGCAGTACTTC. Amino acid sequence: CASSFMTSDNSYEQYF.

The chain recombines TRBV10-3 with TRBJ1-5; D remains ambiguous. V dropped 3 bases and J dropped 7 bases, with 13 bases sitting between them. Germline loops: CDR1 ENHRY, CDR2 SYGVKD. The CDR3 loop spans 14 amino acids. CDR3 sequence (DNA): TGTGCCATCAGTGACGAAGTGGGGAGGCAGCCCCAGCATTTT. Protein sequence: CAISDEVGRQPQHF.

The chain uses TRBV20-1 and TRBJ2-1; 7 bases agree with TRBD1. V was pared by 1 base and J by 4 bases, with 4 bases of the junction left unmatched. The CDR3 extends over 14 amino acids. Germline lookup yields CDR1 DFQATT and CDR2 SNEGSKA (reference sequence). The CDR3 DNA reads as TGCAGTGCTAGAGGATCGACAGGGTACAATGAGCAGTTCTTC. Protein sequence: CSARGSTGYNEQFF.

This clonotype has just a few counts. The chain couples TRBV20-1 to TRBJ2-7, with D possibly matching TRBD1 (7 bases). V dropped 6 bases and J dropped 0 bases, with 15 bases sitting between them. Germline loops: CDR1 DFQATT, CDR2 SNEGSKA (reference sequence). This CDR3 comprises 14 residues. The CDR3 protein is CSAENRGLSYEQYF. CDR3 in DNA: TGCAGTGCGGAAAACAGGGGACTCTCCTACGAGCAGTACTTC.

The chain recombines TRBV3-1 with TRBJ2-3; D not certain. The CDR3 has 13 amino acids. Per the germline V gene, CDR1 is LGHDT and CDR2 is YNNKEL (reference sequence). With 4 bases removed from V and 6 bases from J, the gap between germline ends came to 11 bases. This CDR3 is CASSPSEEDTQYF. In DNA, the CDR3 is TGTGCCAGCAGCCCAAGCGAGGAGGATACGCAGTATTTT.

The CDR3 reads CASSFRDGRAPTDSPLHF. In DNA form, the CDR3 reads TGTGCCAGCAGTTTTCGGGACGGACGAGCTCCTACAGATTCACCCCTCCACTTT. The rearrangement uses TRBV11-1 and TRBJ1-6; D possibly corresponds to TRBD1 (5 bases). This CDR3 has 18 residues. V was trimmed by 6 bases and J by 8 bases, leaving 26 bases between them. The V gene's germline CDR1 is SGHAT and CDR2 FQDESV (reference sequence).

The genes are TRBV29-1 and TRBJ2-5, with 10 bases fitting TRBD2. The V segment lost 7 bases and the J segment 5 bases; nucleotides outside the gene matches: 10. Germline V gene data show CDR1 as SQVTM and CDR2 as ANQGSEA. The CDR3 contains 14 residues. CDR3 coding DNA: TGCAGCGCAGGGGTAGCGGGAGGAACGGAGACCCAGTACTTC. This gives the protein CSAGVAGGTETQYF. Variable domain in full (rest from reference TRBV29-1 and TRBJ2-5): SAVISQKPSRDICQRGTSLTIQCQVDSQVTMMFWYRQQPGQSLTLIATANQGSEATYESGFVIDKFPISRPNLTFSTLTVSNMSPEDSSIYLCSAGVAGGTETQYFGPGTRLLVL.

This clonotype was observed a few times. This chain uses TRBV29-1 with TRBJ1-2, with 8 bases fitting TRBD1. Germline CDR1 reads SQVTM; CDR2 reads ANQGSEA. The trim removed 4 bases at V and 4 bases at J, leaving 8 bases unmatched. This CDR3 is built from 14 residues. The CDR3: CSVVRTGNIYGYTF. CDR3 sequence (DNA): TGCAGCGTTGTTAGGACAGGGAATATCTATGGCTACACCTTC.